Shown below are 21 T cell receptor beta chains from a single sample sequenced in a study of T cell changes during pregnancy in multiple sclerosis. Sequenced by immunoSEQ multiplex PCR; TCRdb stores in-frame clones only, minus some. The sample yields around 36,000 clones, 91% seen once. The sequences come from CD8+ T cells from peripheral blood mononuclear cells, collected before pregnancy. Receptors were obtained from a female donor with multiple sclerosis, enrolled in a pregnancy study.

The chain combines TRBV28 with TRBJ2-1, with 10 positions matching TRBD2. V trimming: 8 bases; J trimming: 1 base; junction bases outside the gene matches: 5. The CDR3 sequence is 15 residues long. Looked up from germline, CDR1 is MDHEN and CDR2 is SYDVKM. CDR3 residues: CASLAGERSYNEQFF. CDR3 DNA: TGTGCCAGCCTAGCGGGAGAAAGGTCCTACAATGAGCAGTTCTTC.

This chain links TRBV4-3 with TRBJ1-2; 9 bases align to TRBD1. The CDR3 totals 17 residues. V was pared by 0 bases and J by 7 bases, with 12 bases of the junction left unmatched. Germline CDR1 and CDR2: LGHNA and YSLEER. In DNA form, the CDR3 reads TGCGCCAGCAGCCAAGAGGGGGGAGGTGGACAGGGGAGTGGCTACACCTTC. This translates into CASSQEGGGGQGSGYTF.

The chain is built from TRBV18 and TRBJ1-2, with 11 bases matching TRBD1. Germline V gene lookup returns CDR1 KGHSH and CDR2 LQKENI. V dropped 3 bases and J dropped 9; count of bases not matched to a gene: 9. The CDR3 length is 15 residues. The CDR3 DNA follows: TGTGCCAGCTCACCGGACAGGGGGCGGGAATGGAGCTACACCTTC. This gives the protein CASSPDRGREWSYTF.

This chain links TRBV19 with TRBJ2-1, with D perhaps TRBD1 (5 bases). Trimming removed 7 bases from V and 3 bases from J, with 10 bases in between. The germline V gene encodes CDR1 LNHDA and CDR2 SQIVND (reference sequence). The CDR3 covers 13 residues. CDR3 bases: TGTGCCAGTAACCAGGGAATCTACAATGAGCAGTTCTTC. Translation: CASNQGIYNEQFF.

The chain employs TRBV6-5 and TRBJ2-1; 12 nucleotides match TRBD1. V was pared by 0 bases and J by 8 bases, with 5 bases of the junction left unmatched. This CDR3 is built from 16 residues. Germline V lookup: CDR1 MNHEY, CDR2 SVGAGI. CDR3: CASSYSGQGAGDEQFF. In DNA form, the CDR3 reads TGTGCCAGCAGTTACTCGGGACAGGGGGCTGGGGATGAGCAGTTCTTC.

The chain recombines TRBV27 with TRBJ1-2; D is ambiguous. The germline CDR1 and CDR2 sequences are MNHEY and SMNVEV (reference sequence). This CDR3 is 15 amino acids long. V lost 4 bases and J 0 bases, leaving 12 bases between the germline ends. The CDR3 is CASSSPSSSNYGYTF. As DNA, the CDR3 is TGTGCCAGCAGTTCCCCGAGTAGTTCTAACTATGGCTACACCTTC.

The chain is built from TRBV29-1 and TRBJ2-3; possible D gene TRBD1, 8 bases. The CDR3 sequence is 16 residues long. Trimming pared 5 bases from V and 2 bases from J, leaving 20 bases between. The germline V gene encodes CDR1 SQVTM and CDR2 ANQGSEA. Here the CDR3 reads CSVSGGQGANTDTQYF. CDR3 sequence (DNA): TGCAGCGTTTCCGGGGGGCAGGGGGCAAACACAGATACGCAGTATTTT.

The CDR3 loop is CASSPAFRTGLGYTF. In DNA form, the CDR3 reads TGTGCCAGCAGCCCCGCCTTTAGGACAGGGTTGGGCTACACCTTC. The chain couples TRBV7-2 to TRBJ1-2; 8 bases agree with TRBD1. From germline, CDR1 is SGHTA and CDR2 FQGNSA. The CDR3 contains 15 residues. V lost 5 bases, J lost 8 bases, and 13 bases stayed unmatched.

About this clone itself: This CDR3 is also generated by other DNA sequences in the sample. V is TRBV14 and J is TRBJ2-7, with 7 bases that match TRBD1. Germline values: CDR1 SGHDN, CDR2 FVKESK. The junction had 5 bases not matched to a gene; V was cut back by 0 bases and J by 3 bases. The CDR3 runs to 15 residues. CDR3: CASSQDTGVSYEQYF. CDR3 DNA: TGTGCCAGCAGCCAAGATACAGGGGTGAGCTACGAGCAGTACTTC.

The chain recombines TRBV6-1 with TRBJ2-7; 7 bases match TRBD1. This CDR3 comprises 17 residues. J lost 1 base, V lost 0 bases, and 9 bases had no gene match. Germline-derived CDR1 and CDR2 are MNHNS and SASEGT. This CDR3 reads CASSEAFWAGGSYEQYF. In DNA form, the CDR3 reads TGTGCCAGCAGTGAAGCGTTCTGGGCAGGGGGATCCTACGAGCAGTACTTC.

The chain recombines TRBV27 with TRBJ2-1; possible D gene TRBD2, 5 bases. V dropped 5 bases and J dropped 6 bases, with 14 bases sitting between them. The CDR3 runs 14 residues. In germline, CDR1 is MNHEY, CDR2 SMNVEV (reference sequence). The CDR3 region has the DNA TGTGCCAGCAGTCGAGGACTGCGAGCCAATGAGCAGTTCTTC. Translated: CASSRGLRANEQFF.

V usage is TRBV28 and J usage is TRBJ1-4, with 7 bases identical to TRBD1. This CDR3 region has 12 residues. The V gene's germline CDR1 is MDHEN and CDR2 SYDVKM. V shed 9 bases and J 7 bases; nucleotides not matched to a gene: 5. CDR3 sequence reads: CASQGVGEKLFF. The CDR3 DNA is TGTGCCAGTCAGGGGGTGGGTGAAAAACTGTTTTTT.

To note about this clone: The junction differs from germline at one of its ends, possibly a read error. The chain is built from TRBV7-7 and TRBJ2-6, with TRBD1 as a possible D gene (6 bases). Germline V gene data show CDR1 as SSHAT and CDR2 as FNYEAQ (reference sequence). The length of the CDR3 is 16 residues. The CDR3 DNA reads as TGTGCTAGCAGCCCAGGGGTCCCCTCTGGGGCCAACGTCCTGACTTTC. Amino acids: CASSPGVPSGANVLTF.

CDR3 sequence: CASRAGGSSYEQYF. CDR3 DNA: TGTGCCAGCCGAGCGGGAGGGAGCTCCTACGAGCAGTACTTC. The J gene is TRBJ2-7, the V gene TRBV27, with TRBD2 matching over 10 bases. This CDR3 has 14 residues. Looked up from germline, CDR1 is MNHEY and CDR2 is SMNVEV (reference sequence). The ends lost 8 bases at V and 0 bases at J; junction bases unmatched: 4.

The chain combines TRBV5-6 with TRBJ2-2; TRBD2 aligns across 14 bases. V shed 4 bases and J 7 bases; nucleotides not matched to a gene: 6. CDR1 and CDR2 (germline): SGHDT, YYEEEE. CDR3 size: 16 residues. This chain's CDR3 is CASSPGLAGVVGELFF. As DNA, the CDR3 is TGTGCCAGCAGCCCGGGACTAGCGGGAGTAGTCGGGGAGCTGTTTTTT.

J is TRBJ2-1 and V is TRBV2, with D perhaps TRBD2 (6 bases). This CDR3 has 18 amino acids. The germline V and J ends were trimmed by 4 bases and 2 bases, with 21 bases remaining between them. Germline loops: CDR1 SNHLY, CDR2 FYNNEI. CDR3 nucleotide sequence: TGTGCCAGCAGTGGGACTTCATTAGCCGCGGGGACCTACAATGAGCAGTTCTTC. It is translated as CASSGTSLAAGTYNEQFF.

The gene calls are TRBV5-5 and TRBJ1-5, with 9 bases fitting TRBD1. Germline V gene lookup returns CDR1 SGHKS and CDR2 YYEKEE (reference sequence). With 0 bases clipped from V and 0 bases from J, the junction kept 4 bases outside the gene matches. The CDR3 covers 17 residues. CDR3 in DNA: TGTGCCAGCAGCTTGGAAGGACAGGGGTATAGCAATCAGCCCCAGCATTTT. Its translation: CASSLEGQGYSNQPQHF. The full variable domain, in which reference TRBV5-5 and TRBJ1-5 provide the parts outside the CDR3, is DAGVTQSPTHLIKTRGQQVTLRCSPISGHKSVSWYQQVLGQGPQFIFQYYEKEERGRGNFPDRFSARQFPNYSSELNVNALLLGDSALYLCASSLEGQGYSNQPQHFGDGTRLSIL.

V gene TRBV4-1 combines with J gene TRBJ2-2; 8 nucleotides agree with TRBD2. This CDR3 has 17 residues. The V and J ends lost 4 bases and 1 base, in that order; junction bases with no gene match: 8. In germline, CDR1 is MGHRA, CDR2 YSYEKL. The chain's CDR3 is CASSLSPLAENTGELFF. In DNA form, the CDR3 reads TGCGCCAGCAGCCTAAGCCCACTAGCGGAGAACACCGGGGAGCTGTTTTTT.

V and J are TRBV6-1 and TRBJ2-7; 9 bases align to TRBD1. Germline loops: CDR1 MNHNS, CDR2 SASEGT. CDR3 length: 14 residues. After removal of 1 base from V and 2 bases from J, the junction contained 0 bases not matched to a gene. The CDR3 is CASSEGQGAYEQYF. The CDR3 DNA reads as TGTGCCAGCAGTGAAGGACAGGGGGCCTACGAGCAGTACTTC.

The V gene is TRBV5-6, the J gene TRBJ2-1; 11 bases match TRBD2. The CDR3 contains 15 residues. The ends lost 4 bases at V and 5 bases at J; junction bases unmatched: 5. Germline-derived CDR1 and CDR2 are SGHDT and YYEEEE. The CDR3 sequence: CASSSETSGNNEQFF. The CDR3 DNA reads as TGTGCCAGCAGCAGCGAGACTAGCGGGAACAATGAGCAGTTCTTC.

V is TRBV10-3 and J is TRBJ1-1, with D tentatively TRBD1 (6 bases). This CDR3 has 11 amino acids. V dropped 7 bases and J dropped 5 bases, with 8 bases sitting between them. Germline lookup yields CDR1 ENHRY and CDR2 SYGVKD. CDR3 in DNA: TGTGCCATCACCCAGGGGACTGAAGCTTTCTTT. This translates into CAITQGTEAFF.